The clone carrying this T cell receptor (beta chain) was observed a single time. The data are from a study of kidney transplant recipient with SARS-CoV-2 infection. Via MiXCR, TCRdb re-called the reads, giving one row per CDR3 protein. This sample yields roughly 230,000 distinct CDR3 sequences, of which 29% are seen a single time; about 7% belongs to the top ten. Trimming pared 7 bases from V and 4 bases from J, leaving 23 bases between. Looked up from germline, CDR1 is SGHNT and CDR2 is YYREEE (reference sequence). The CDR3 is 16 residues long. The source was a blood sample, collected at baseline and between days 110 and 120 from a kidney transplant recipient. The chain joins TRBV5-4 to TRBJ1-2; no firm D call. This sequence was found in a male patient in his thirties who had COVID-19 and was a kidney transplant recipient. The graft donor may have contributed some T cells. The CDR3 sequence: CASCPNVPGKTYGYTF. CDR3 nucleotides: TGTGCCAGCTGCCCTAACGTACCAGGAAAGACCTATGGCTACACCTTC.